Reported below is one TCR beta chain. As yet, its antigen is unknown. This sample was included in a study of blood T cells in healthy people across ages. Across the study: Capture by template switching was about one barcoded beta molecule per two T cells. Whole-study findings and limits: The diversity estimates, figures obtained from one million T cells, were considered underestimates. Conclusively comparing naive with antigen-experienced cells was impossible with unsorted PBMCs.

V lost 4 bases, J lost 9 bases, and 16 bases lay in between. The germline V gene has CDR1 SQVTM and CDR2 ANQGSEA. The CDR3 runs 13 residues. PCR was performed a second time for about 6 to 12 cycles using a sample-barcoded 5' primer and a J-beta primer mix. In TCRdb, the 5' RACE reads were re-called with MiXCR into one record per CDR3 protein. The sample holds roughly 2 million distinct CDR3 sequences, approximately 50% seen once. The chain uses TRBV29-1 and TRBJ1-5; D unresolved. The material sequenced was blood. The TCR comes from a woman in her thirties or forties in good health. The CDR3 protein is CSVAPTRGRPQHF. DNA for the CDR3: TGCAGCGTTGCCCCCACTCGAGGTCGGCCCCAGCATTTT.